A selection of T cell receptor beta chains follows, all from one sample in a study of cytomegalovirus exposure and HLA in healthy donors. Produced via immunoSEQ multiplex PCR; TCRdb's table is partial and in-frame only. Among under 200,000 clones listed, about three quarters were seen once. Specimen: PBMCs. Receptors originate from a woman between 50 and 59 years old in good health and CMV-seropositive. CDR3s include the opening cysteine and the closing phenylalanine or tryptophan. Fields, in order: D gene, J gene, V gene, clone size, CDR3 DNA, CDR3 protein. A D gene is named only where the DNA matches it firmly. The size of a clone is reported for some rows only, either as once, few or many, or as a class for expanded clones.

>-|TRBJ2-7|TRBV6-5|-
TGTGCCAGCAGCGCGTCAGGGGACCCCGGGCAGTACTTC
CASSASGDPGQYF
>-|TRBJ1-1|TRBV30|-
TGTGCCTGGACGGTAGGGAGGGACACTGAAGCTTTCTTT
CAWTVGRDTEAFF
>TRBD1|TRBJ1-5|TRBV28|-
TGTGCCAGCAGAGGACAGGGGCTGGTTGGACCCCAGCATTTT
CASRGQGLVGPQHF
>-|TRBJ1-3|TRBV15|-
TGTGCCACCAGCAGAGACAGGCCCGGCTCTGGAAACACCATATATTTT
CATSRDRPGSGNTIYF
>TRBD1|TRBJ1-2|TRBV25-1|once
TGTGCCAGCAGCCGATCGGGACAGTTACATGGCTACACCTTC
CASSRSGQLHGYTF
>-|TRBJ1-5|TRBV28|-
TGTGCCAGCAGTTTGATTCCGGGACAGCCCCAGCATTTT
CASSLIPGQPQHF
>-|TRBJ1-6|TRBV18|-
TGTGCCAGCTCACCTAGGGACATCAATTCACCCCTCCACTTT
CASSPRDINSPLHF
>-|TRBJ2-1|TRBV5-1|-
TGCGCCAAGAGACATTTCCTCCCCTACAATGAGCAGTTCTTC
CAKRHFLPYNEQFF
>TRBD2|TRBJ2-7|TRBV18|-
TGTGCCAGCTCTCCGACTAGCGGGGGACCCGCACTGGAGTACTTC
CASSPTSGGPALEYF
>TRBD1|TRBJ2-3|TRBV25-1|-
TGTGCCAGCTCCTTGGAGACAGGGTCAGATACGCAGTATTTT
CASSLETGSDTQYF
>-|TRBJ2-5|TRBV4-1|-
TGCGCCAGCAGCCAAGATCGGGGGAAGACCCAGTACTTC
CASSQDRGKTQYF
>TRBD1|TRBJ2-1|TRBV18|-
TGTGCCAGCTCACCGAGAACAGGGGAATCCTACAATGAGCAGTTCTTC
CASSPRTGESYNEQFF
>TRBD1|TRBJ1-1|TRBV18|-
TGTGCCAGCTCACCATACGCCGGGACAGCCAACACTGAAGCTTTCTTT
CASSPYAGTANTEAFF
>-|TRBJ2-6|TRBV6-1|-
TGTGCCAGCAGTGAGGTTTGGGGTCTCTCTGGGGCCAACGGCCTGACTTTC
CASSEVWGLSGANGLTF
>-|TRBJ2-1|TRBV5-1|-
TGCGCCAGCAGACGATTAGCGGCGGACAATGAGCAGTTCTTC
CASRRLAADNEQFF
>TRBD2|TRBJ2-1|TRBV19|-
TGTGCCAGTACCCCGCGACTAGCGCCTTACAATGAGCAGTTCTTC
CASTPRLAPYNEQFF
>-|TRBJ1-1|TRBV19|-
TGTGCCAGTAGTCAGACAGCGAACACTGAAGCTTTCTTT
CASSQTANTEAFF
>TRBD1|TRBJ1-1|TRBV5-1|-
TGCGCCAGCAGCTTGACAGGGGTGAACACTGAAGCTTTCTTT
CASSLTGVNTEAFF
>TRBD2|TRBJ2-3|TRBV30|-
TGTGCCTGGGCTCGCGGGAGTTCGGATACGCAGTATTTT
CAWARGSSDTQYF
>-|TRBJ1-2|TRBV9|-
TGTGCCAGCAGCGTAGGCTGGGGGGATGGCTACACCTTC
CASSVGWGDGYTF
>-|TRBJ1-1|TRBV6-1|few
TGTGCCAGCAGTGAAGGATGGGGGCAGGACACTGAAGCTTTCTTT
CASSEGWGQDTEAFF
>-|TRBJ2-6|TRBV5-4|-
TGTGCCAGCAGCCAGGGGGGAGGCAGATCTGGGGCCAACGTCCTGACTTTC
CASSQGGGRSGANVLTF
>TRBD1|TRBJ1-1|TRBV28|few
TGTGCCAGCAGTTTAATAGGGGGCCCGAACACTGAAGCTTTCTTT
CASSLIGGPNTEAFF
>TRBD1|TRBJ1-2|TRBV6-1|-
TGTGCCAGCAGCGGGGACAGGGCCCTTAACTATGGCTACACCTTC
CASSGDRALNYGYTF
>TRBD1|TRBJ1-2|TRBV27|-
TGTGCCAGCAGTTTATCAGAGGGGGCGGGCTATGGCTACACCTTC
CASSLSEGAGYGYTF
>-|TRBJ2-2|TRBV29-1|-
TGCAGCGTTGGTCAGGGATCGGTCTTTGACACCGGGGAGCTGTTTTTT
CSVGQGSVFDTGELFF
>TRBD2|TRBJ2-3|TRBV11-2|-
TGTGCCAGCAGCCGGACCGGGACTATCCTTAGCACAGATACGCAGTATTTT
CASSRTGTILSTDTQYF
>-|TRBJ2-3|TRBV4-2|-
TGTGCCAGCAGCTACGAACAGGGCGGAATCACAGATACGCAGTATTTT
CASSYEQGGITDTQYF
>-|TRBJ1-5|TRBV30|few
TGTGCCTGGAGTGGGGGGGGGCCTCAGCCCCAGCATTTT
CAWSGGGPQPQHF
>-|TRBJ2-7|TRBV28|once
TGTGCCAGCAGTTCCAGGAGGTTAGATGAGCAGTACTTC
CASSSRRLDEQYF
>-|TRBJ2-1|TRBV6-4|-
TGTGCCAGCAGTGCTACTTCAGCCGGGGAGCAGTTCTTC
CASSATSAGEQFF
>-|TRBJ1-1|TRBV6-5|-
TGTGCCAGCAGTGCGCGACTCCTAAACACTGAAGCTTTCTTT
CASSARLLNTEAFF
>TRBD2|TRBJ2-3|TRBV19|-
TGTGCCAGTAGTATAGGAGCGGGAGCGAGAGATACGCAGTATTTT
CASSIGAGARDTQYF
>-|TRBJ1-2|TRBV7-9|-
TGTGCCAGCAGTTTACAGGGAAGGTTTGGCTACACCTTC
CASSLQGRFGYTF
>TRBD1|TRBJ1-5|TRBV27|few
TGTGCCAGCAGCAGGACAGGCTTTAATCAGCCCCAGCATTTT
CASSRTGFNQPQHF
>-|TRBJ1-5|TRBV11-2|few
TGTGCCAGCAGCTTAGGGACAGGCAATCAGCCCCAGCATTTT
CASSLGTGNQPQHF
>TRBD2|TRBJ2-7|TRBV27|-
TGTGCCAGCAGTAGCTTGGGAGCGGGGGGGCTTGGCGAGCAGTACTTC
CASSSLGAGGLGEQYF
>-|TRBJ1-5|TRBV6-6|-
TGTGCCAGCCAGTCCGATGGGAGCGGTAATCAGCCCCAGCATTTT
CASQSDGSGNQPQHF
>TRBD1|TRBJ1-2|TRBV4-3|-
TGCGCCAGCAGCCTGACAGGGCTAGAACCCCCTAAGGGCTACACCTTC
CASSLTGLEPPKGYTF
>TRBD2|TRBJ2-7|TRBV6-5|-
TGTGCCAGCAGACCAACCCCGGGACTAGTTCGCGAGCAGTACTTC
CASRPTPGLVREQYF